This T cell receptor beta chain was identified in a study of early T cells in non-severe SARS-CoV-2 infection. Study-wide context: Alpha and beta chains were unpaired, from unsorted whole-blood bulk RNA.

In germline, CDR1 is SQVTM, CDR2 ANQGSEA. The CDR3 has 15 residues. J gave up 0 bases and V 5 bases, and 7 bases lay outside the gene matches. MiXCR, run by TCRdb on the 5' RACE reads, gives a single entry per CDR3 protein. This table has about 55,000 distinct CDR3 sequences, about 15% appearing once. The table lists this clonotype with a few counts. The sequence was obtained from an adult who was a healthcare worker with PCR-confirmed SARS-CoV-2 infection or an uninfected control (not recorded which). The sample here was whole blood, taken at baseline. The rearrangement links TRBV29-1 to TRBJ1-1, with 9 positions matching TRBD1. In DNA form, the CDR3 reads TGCAGCGTTTCCGCGGGACAGGGCATGAACACTGAAGCTTTCTTT. Translated, it gives CSVSAGQGMNTEAFF.